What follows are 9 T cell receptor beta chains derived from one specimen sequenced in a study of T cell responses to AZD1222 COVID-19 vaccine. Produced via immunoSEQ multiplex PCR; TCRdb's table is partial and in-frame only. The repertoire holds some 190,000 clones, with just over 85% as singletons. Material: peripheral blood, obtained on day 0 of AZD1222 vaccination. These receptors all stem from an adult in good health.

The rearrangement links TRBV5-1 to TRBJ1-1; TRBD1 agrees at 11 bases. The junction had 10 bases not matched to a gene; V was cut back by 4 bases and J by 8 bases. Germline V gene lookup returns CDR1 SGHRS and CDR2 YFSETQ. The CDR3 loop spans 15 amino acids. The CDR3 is CASSPGQGAIYEAFF. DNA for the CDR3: TGCGCCAGCAGCCCTGGACAGGGGGCTATCTACGAAGCTTTCTTT. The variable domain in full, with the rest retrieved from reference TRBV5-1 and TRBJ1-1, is KAGVTQTPRYLIKTRGQQVTLSCSPISGHRSVSWYQQTPGQGLQFLFEYFSETQRNKGNFPGRFSGRQFSNSRSEMNVSTLELGDSALYLCASSPGQGAIYEAFFGQGTRLTVV.

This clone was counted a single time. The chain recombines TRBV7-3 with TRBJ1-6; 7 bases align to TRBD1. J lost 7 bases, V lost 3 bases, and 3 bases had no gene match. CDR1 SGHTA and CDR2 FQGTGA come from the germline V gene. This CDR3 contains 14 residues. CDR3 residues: CASSLTGLNSPLHF. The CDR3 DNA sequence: TGTGCCAGCAGCTTGACAGGGTTAAATTCACCCCTCCACTTT.

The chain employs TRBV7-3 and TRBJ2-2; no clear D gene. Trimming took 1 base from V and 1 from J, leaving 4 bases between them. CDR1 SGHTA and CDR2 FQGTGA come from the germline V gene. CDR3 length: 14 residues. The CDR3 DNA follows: TGTGCCAGCAGCTTAATTTTGAACACCGGGGAGCTGTTTTTT. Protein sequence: CASSLILNTGELFF. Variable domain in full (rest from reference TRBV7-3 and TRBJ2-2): GAGVSQTPSNKVTEKGKYVELRCDPISGHTALYWYRQSLGQGPEFLIYFQGTGAADDSGLPNDRFFAVRPEGSVSTLKIQRTERGDSAVYLCASSLILNTGELFFGEGSRLTVL.

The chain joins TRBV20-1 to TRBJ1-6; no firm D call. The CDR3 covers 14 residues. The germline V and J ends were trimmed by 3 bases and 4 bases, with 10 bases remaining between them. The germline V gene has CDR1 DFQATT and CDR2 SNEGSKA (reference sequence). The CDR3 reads CSASGVQYNSPLHF. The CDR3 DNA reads TGCAGTGCTAGTGGTGTGCAGTATAATTCACCCCTCCACTTT.

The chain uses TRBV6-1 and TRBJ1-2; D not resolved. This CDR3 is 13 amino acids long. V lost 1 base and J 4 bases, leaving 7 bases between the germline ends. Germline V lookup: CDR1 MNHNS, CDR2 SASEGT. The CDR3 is CASSEGRSYGYTF. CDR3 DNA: TGTGCCAGCAGTGAAGGCAGAAGCTATGGCTACACCTTC.

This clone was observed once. The chain's CDR3 is CASTPIGYNEQFF. DNA of the CDR3: TGTGCCAGCACTCCTATAGGGTACAATGAGCAGTTCTTC. The V and J genes are TRBV28 and TRBJ2-1; D ambiguous. The CDR3 runs 13 residues. Germline V CDR1 and CDR2: MDHEN, SYDVKM. The V and J ends lost 7 bases and 4 bases respectively, with 11 bases between them.

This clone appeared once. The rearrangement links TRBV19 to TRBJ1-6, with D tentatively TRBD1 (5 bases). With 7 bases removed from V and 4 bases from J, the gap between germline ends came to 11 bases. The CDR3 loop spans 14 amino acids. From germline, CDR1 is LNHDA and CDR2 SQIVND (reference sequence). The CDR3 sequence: CASTTDIYNSPLHF. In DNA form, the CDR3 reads TGTGCCAGTACGACAGACATTTATAATTCACCCCTCCACTTT. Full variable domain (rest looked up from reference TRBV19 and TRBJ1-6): DGGITQSPKYLFRKEGQNVTLSCEQNLNHDAMYWYRQDPGQGLRLIYYSQIVNDFQKGDIAEGYSVSREKKESFPLTVTSAQKNPTAFYLCASTTDIYNSPLHFGNGTRLTVT.

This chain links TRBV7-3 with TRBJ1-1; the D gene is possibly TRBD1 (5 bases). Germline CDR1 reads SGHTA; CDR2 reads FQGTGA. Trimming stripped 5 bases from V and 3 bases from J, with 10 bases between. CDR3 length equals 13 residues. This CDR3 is CASSLDRDTEAFF. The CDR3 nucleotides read TGTGCCAGCAGCCTCGACAGAGACACTGAAGCTTTCTTT.

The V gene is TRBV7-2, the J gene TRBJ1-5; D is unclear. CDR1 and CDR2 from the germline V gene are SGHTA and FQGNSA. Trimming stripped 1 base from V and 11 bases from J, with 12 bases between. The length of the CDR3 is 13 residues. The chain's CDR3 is CASSLGQSMTQHF. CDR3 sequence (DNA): TGTGCCAGCAGCTTAGGGCAGAGCATGACCCAGCATTTT.